This record looks at one T cell receptor beta chain sequence and its context. Its antigen is currently unknown. This sample is drawn from a study of identical twins. cDNA molecules carried unique molecular identifiers, and template switching added a universal primer site. TCRdb used MiXCR to reprocess the 5' RACE reads, holding one entry per CDR3 protein. The repertoire holds 1.5 million or so distinct CDR3 sequences, with roughly 35% as singletons. Notes on the study in general: Twins shared beta out-of-frame sequences in excess, but this excess was weaker.

The germline V gene encodes CDR1 LGHDT and CDR2 YNNKEL (reference sequence). This CDR3 has 17 residues. The V and J ends lost 4 bases and 0 bases, in that order; junction bases with no gene match: 6. This chain connects TRBV3-1 to TRBJ2-4; the match to TRBD2 covers 10 bases. Source material: cord blood. The receptor was derived from a newborn girl in good health. The CDR3 spells CASSRGGLALAKNIQYF. DNA of the CDR3: TGTGCCAGCAGCCGAGGGGGACTAGCGCTAGCCAAAAACATTCAGTACTTC.